This T cell receptor beta chain was sequenced for a study of cytomegalovirus exposure and HLA in healthy donors. Findings of the study overall: Rare TCR sequences predominated, though certain public TCRs were found in many donors.

Comments on this clone: Its antigen is as yet unknown.

Germline V gene data show CDR1 as ENHRY and CDR2 as SYGVKD. The CDR3 is 12 residues long. V lost 4 bases and J lost 7, with 10 bases in between. The PCR contained 60 Vbeta and 13 Jbeta primers. The method was immunoSEQ multiplex PCR; TCRdb's version includes in-frame clones alone and lacks a portion of them. There are over 150,000 clones in the sample; around 79% occur only once, and 1.6% lies in the top ten. This receptor was identified in a woman aged 18-35 years in good health and CMV-seronegative. Sequenced sample: PBMCs. The chain combines TRBV10-3 with TRBJ1-2; D is possibly TRBD1 (5 bases). CDR3 region: CAISGQNGGYTF. As DNA, the CDR3 is TGTGCCATCAGTGGACAGAATGGTGGCTACACCTTC.